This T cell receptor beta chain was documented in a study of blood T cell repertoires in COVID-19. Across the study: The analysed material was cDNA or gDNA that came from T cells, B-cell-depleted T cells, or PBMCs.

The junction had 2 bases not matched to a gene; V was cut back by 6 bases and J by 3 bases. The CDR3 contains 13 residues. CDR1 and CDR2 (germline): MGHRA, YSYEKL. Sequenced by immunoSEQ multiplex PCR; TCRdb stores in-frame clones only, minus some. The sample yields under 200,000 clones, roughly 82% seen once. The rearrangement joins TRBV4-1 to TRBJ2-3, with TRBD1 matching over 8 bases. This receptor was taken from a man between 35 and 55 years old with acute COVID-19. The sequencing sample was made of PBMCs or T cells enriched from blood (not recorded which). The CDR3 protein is CASSYRGTDTQYF. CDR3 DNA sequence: TGCGCCAGCAGTTACAGGGGGACAGATACGCAGTATTTT.